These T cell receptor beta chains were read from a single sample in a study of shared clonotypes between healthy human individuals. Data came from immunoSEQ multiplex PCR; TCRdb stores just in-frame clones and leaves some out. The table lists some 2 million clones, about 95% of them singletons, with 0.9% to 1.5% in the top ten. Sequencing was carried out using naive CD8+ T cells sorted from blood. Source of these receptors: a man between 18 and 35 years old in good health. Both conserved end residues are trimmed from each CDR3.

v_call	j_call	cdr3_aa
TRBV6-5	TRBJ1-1	ASSYSGPPEAF
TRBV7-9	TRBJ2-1	ASSPSGGAYEQF
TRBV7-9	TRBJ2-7	ASSLQGAFYEQY
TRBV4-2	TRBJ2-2	ASSQEGLAGNTGELF
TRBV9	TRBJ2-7	ASTEGLYGEQY
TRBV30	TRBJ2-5	AWGTSGFQETQY
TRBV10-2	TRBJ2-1	ASRVGSYNEQF
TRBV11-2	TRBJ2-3	ASSLGAGTDTQY
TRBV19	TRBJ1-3	ASRTTGYSGNTIY
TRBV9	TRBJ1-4	ASSVGGAGDEKLF
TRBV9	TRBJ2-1	ASSPSGLAYDEQF
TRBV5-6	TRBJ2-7	ASSTGTSVYEQY
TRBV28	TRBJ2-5	ASSFLVSAGSGETQY
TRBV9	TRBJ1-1	ASSAEGLLTEAF
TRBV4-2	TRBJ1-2	ASSQAGQDIGYGYT
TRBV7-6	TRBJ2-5	ASSLGTTDQETQY
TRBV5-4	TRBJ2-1	ASGPLGEQF
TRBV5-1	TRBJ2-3	ASSGRESGGTTSTDTQY
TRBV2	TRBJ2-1	ASSGTTSGAEYNEQF
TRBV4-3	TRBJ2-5	ASSPGQASGGETQY
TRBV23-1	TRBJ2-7	ASSRFNEQY
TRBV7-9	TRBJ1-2	ASSDPGEGQGGYT
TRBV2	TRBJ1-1	ASSEGEYTEAF
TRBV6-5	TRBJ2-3	ASSPLRTDTQY
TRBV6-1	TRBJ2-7	ASSEGARGYEQY
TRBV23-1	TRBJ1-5	ASSQADRGAYSNQPQH
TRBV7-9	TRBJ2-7	ASSPRGGTAEYEQY
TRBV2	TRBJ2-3	ASSELADPRADTQY
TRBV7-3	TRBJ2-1	ASSSTSGLSYNEQF
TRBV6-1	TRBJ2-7	ASTRLDAYEQY
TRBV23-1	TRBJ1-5	ASSQSHNGRRDSNQPQH
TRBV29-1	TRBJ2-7	SVETAEAYEQY
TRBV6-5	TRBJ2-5	ASRPTGEETQY
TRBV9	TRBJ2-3	ASSVELDTDTQY
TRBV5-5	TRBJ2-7	ASSLLGDHEQY
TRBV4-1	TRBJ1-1	ASSQAPTGMNTEAF
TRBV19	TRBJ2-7	ASSMGETYEQY
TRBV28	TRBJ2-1	ASSPRGGTLSNEQF
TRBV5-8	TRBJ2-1	ASNMGSYNEQF
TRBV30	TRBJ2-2	AWSWGGELF
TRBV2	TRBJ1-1	ASTPGQGRTEAF
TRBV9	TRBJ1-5	ASSGDGASNQPQH
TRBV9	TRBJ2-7	ASSMSGISYEQY
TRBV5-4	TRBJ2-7	ASSETGLNYEQY
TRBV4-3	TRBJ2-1	ASSQEEGPGIGLTNEQF
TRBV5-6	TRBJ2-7	ASSLGLTSGSEQY
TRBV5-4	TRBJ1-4	ASRTEVNEKLF
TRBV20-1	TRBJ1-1	SANQGADAF
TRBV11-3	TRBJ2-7	ASSLNVGNEQY
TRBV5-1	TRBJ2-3	ASSLTSTDTQY
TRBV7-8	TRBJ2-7	ASSLGMGAYEQY
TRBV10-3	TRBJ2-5	ASSGGAAETQY
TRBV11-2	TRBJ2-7	ASSLTTDRGGYEQY
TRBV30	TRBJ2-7	AWGGQGYEQY
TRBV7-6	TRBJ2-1	ASKNLAGSYNEQF
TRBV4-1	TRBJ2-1	ASSQDLAGGPYNEQF
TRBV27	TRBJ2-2	ASNLAGNTGELF